Listed below are T cell receptor beta chains from one sample, sequenced in a study of shared clonotypes between healthy human individuals. Sequenced by immunoSEQ multiplex PCR; TCRdb stores in-frame clones only, minus some. The table lists more than 550,000 clones, roughly nine tenths of them singletons. The specimen sequenced was naive CD8+ T cells sorted from blood. Source of these receptors: a man aged 25-40 years in good health. The CDR3 runs from the conserved cysteine through the conserved F or W. A D gene is named only where the DNA matches it firmly. Some rows mark clone size as missing; the rest say once, few, many or name a class of expanded clone.

CDR3: CASSLEASREWLFF; DNA: TGTGCCAGCAGCTTAGAGGCTTCTAGGGAATGGCTGTTTTTT; size: few; D: NA; J: TRBJ2-2; V: TRBV7-9
CDR3: CASSPDWGSYEQYF; DNA: TGTGCCAGCAGCCCGGACTGGGGCTCCTACGAGCAGTACTTC; size: NA; D: NA; J: TRBJ2-7; V: TRBV7-8
CDR3: CASSEVGTGELFF; DNA: TGTGCCAGCAGTGAAGTCGGGACCGGGGAGCTGTTTTTT; size: NA; D: NA; J: TRBJ2-2; V: TRBV27
CDR3: CASSPGGSGRGNEQFF; DNA: TGCGCCAGCAGCCCGGGAGGGAGCGGGAGAGGAAATGAGCAGTTCTTC; size: NA; D: TRBD2; J: TRBJ2-1; V: TRBV4-1
CDR3: CASPSKVTDTQYF; DNA: TGTGCCAGCCCCTCGAAAGTCACAGATACGCAGTATTTT; size: NA; D: NA; J: TRBJ2-3; V: TRBV2
CDR3: CASSQAGRREQFF; DNA: TGCGCCAGCAGCCAAGCAGGGCGCCGGGAGCAGTTCTTC; size: NA; D: NA; J: TRBJ2-1; V: TRBV4-3
CDR3: CASTGDWYGYTF; DNA: TGTGCCAGCACGGGGGACTGGTATGGCTACACCTTC; size: NA; D: NA; J: TRBJ1-2; V: TRBV2
CDR3: CASSSERDYQETQYF; DNA: TGTGCCAGCAGTTCCGAGAGGGATTACCAAGAGACCCAGTACTTC; size: NA; D: NA; J: TRBJ2-5; V: TRBV28
CDR3: CASSGSDPYEQYF; DNA: TGTGCCAGCAGCGGGTCCGACCCCTACGAGCAGTACTTC; size: NA; D: NA; J: TRBJ2-7; V: TRBV7-9
CDR3: CASSLLRNYGYTF; DNA: TGTGCCAGCAGCCTGCTTCGGAACTATGGCTACACCTTC; size: once; D: NA; J: TRBJ1-2; V: TRBV14
CDR3: CASTTGRNTEAFF; DNA: TGTGCCAGTACCACAGGGCGGAACACTGAAGCTTTCTTT; size: NA; D: NA; J: TRBJ1-1; V: TRBV27
CDR3: CAITKSGRSSYNEQFF; DNA: TGTGCCATCACGAAGAGCGGGCGAAGCTCCTACAATGAGCAGTTCTTC; size: NA; D: NA; J: TRBJ2-1; V: TRBV10-3
CDR3: CAISGGGQGAGTSEYEQYF; DNA: TGTGCCATCAGCGGGGGGGGACAGGGAGCTGGGACTAGCGAGTACGAGCAGTACTTC; size: NA; D: NA; J: TRBJ2-7; V: TRBV10-3
CDR3: CASSQDTSGRTDTQYF; DNA: TGCGCCAGCAGCCAAGATACCAGCGGGAGAACAGATACGCAGTATTTT; size: NA; D: TRBD2; J: TRBJ2-3; V: TRBV4-1
CDR3: CASSLSDNYEQYF; DNA: TGTGCCAGCAGTTTATCGGACAACTACGAGCAGTACTTC; size: NA; D: NA; J: TRBJ2-7; V: TRBV27
CDR3: CASSEAGTSGYEQYF; DNA: TGTGCCAGCAGTGAAGCGGGGACTAGCGGTTACGAGCAGTACTTC; size: NA; D: TRBD2; J: TRBJ2-7; V: TRBV6-1
CDR3: CASRRTGASYEQYF; DNA: TGTGCCAGTAGACGGACAGGAGCCTCCTACGAGCAGTACTTC; size: NA; D: TRBD1; J: TRBJ2-7; V: TRBV19
CDR3: CASSWTAGTFF; DNA: TGTGCCAGCAGCTGGACCGCCGGAACTTTCTTT; size: NA; D: NA; J: TRBJ1-1; V: TRBV13
CDR3: CASSGTWSEAYEQYF; DNA: TGTGCCAGCAGCGGCACCTGGTCGGAGGCCTACGAGCAGTACTTC; size: NA; D: NA; J: TRBJ2-7; V: TRBV7-9